What follows is one T cell receptor beta chain and its context. Its antigen is currently unknown. Germline V lookup: CDR1 SEHNR, CDR2 FQNEAQ (reference sequence). The length of the CDR3 is 17 residues. V dropped 3 bases and J dropped 1; count of bases not matched to a gene: 7. Here immunoSEQ multiplex PCR was the method, and the copy in TCRdb shows in-frame clones only, minus some. This sample has fewer than 200,000 clones, with just under 95% found just once. The sample belongs to a study of shared clonotypes between healthy human individuals. Study conclusions and caveats: Large depth notwithstanding, sorted-subset sequencing proved incomplete by rarefaction.

V usage is TRBV7-9 and J usage is TRBJ2-2, with 8 bases that match TRBD1. The sample consisted of naive CD4+ T cells sorted from blood. Subset reported: CD45RA+ positively selected. The sequence was collected from a woman in her 30s in good health. The CDR3 DNA reads TGTGCCAGCAGCTTCGGCAGGGGGCTTATGAACACCGGGGAGCTGTTTTTT. Protein: CASSFGRGLMNTGELFF.